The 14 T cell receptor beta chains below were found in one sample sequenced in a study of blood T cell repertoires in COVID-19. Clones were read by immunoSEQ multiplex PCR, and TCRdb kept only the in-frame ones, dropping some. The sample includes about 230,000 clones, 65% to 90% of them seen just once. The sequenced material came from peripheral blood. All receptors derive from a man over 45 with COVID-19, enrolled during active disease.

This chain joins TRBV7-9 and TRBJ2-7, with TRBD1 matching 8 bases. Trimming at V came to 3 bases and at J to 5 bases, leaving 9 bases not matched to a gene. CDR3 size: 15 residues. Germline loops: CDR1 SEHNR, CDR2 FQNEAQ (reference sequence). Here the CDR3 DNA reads TGTGCCAGCAGCTTTAGAACACAGGGGGGCGACGAGCAGTACTTC. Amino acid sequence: CASSFRTQGGDEQYF.

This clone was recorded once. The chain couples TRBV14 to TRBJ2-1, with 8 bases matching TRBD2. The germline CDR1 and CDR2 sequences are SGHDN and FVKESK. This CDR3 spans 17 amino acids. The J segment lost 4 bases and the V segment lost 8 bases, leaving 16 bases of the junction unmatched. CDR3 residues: CASALRRTGGPYNEQFF. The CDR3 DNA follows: TGTGCCAGCGCCCTAAGAAGGACGGGGGGGCCGTACAATGAGCAGTTCTTC.

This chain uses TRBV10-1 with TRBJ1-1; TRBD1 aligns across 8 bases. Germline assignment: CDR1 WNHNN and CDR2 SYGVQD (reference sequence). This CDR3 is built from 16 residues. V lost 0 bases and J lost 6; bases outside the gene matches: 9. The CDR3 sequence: CASSESTGTGGAEAFF. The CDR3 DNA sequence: TGCGCCAGCAGTGAGTCGACCGGGACAGGTGGAGCTGAAGCTTTCTTT.

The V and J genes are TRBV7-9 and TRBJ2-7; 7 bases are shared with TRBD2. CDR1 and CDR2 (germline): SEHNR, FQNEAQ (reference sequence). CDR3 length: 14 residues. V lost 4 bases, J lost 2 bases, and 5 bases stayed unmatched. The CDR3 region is CASSWASGTYEQYF. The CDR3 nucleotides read TGTGCCAGCAGCTGGGCTAGCGGTACCTACGAGCAGTACTTC.

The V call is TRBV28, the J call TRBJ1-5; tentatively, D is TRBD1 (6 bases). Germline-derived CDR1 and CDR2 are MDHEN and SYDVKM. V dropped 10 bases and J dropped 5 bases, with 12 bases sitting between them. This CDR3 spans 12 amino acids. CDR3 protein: CAIEGGDQPQHF. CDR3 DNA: TGTGCCATCGAAGGGGGGGATCAGCCCCAGCATTTT.

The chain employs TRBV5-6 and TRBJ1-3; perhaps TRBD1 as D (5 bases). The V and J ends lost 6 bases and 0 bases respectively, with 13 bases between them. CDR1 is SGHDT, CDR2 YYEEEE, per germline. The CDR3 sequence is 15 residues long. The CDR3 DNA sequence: TGTGCCAGCACCCATGGGGCGCACTCTGGAAACACCATATATTTT. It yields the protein CASTHGAHSGNTIYF.

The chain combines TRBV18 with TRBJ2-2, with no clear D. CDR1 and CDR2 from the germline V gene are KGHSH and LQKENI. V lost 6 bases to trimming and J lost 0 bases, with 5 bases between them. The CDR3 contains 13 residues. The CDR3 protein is CASSGSNTGELFF. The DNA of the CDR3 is TGTGCCAGCTCGGGCTCGAACACCGGGGAGCTGTTTTTT.

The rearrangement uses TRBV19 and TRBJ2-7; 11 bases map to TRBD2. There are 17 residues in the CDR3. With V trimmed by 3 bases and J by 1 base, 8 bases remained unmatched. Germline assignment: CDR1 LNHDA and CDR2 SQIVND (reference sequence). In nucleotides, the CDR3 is TGTGCCAGTAGTATGGCCCCACTAGCGGGAGTTTCCTACGAGCAGTACTTC. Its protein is CASSMAPLAGVSYEQYF.

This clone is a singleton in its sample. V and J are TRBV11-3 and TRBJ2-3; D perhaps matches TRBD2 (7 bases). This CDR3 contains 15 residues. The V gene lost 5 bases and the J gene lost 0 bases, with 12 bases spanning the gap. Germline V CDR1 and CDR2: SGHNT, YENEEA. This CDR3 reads CASSKGGTSTDTQYF. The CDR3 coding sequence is TGTGCCAGCAGCAAGGGGGGGACTAGCACAGATACGCAGTATTTT.

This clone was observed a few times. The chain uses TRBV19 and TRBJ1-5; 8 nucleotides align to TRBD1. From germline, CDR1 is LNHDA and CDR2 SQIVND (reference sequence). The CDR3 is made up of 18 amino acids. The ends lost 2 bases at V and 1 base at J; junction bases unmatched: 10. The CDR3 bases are TGTGCCAGTAGTATACTTGGGCAGGGGGCATCAAGCAATCAGCCCCAGCATTTT. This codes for CASSILGQGASSNQPQHF.

In DNA form, the CDR3 reads TGTGCCTGGAGTGTACAGGCCCACTATGGCTACACCTTC. This sequence encodes CAWSVQAHYGYTF. The rearrangement joins TRBV30 to TRBJ1-2, with D maybe TRBD1 (5 bases). The CDR3 is 13 amino acids. Trimming pared 0 bases from V and 3 bases from J, leaving 8 bases between. Germline V gives CDR1 GTSNPN, CDR2 SVGIG (reference sequence).

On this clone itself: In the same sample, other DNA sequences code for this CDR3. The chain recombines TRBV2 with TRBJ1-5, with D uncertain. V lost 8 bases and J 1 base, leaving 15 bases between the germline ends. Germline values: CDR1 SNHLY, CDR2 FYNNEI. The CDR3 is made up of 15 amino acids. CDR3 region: CASSRDTGSNQPQHF. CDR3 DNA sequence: TGTGCCAGCTCCAGAGACACTGGGAGCAATCAGCCCCAGCATTTT.

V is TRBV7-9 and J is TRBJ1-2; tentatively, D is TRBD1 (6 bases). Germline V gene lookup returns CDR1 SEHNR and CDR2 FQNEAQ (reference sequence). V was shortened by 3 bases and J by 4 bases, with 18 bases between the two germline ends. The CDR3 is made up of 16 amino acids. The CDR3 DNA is TGTGCCAGCAGCTTCCTCAGGGGCCCAACGCCCTATGGCTACACCTTC. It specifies CASSFLRGPTPYGYTF.

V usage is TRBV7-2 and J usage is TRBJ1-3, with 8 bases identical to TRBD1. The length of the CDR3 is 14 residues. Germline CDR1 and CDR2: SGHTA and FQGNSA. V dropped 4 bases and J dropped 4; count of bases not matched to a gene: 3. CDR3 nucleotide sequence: TGTGCCAGCAGCTCTGACAGGGGCGGAAACACCATATATTTT. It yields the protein CASSSDRGGNTIYF.